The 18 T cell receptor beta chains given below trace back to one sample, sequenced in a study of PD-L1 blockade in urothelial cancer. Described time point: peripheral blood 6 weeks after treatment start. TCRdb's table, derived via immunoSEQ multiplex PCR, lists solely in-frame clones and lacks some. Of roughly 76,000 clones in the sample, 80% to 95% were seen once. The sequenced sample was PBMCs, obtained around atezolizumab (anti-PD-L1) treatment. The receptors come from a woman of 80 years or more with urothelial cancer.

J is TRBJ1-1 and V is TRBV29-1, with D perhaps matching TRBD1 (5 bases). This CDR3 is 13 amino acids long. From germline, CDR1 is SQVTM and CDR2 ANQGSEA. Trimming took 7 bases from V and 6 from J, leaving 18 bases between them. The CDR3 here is CSGGTGEAAEAFF. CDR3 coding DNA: TGCAGCGGCGGGACGGGGGAAGCGGCTGAAGCTTTCTTT.

CDR3 nucleotide sequence: TGTGCCAGCAGCCGGACTAGCGGTGGCTACGAGCAGTACTTC. Encoded protein: CASSRTSGGYEQYF. V is TRBV28 and J is TRBJ2-7; 10 positions agree with TRBD2. Trimming cost V 6 bases and J 3 bases; bases outside gene matches: 5. The CDR3 extends over 14 amino acids. Per the germline V gene, CDR1 is MDHEN and CDR2 is SYDVKM.

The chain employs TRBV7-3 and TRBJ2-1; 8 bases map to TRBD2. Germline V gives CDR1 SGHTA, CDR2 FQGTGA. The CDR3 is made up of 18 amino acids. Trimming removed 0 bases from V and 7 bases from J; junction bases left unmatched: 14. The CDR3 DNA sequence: TGTGCCAGCAGCTTAACCGTGTCCGGGAGGGGGGTCAGAAATGAGCAGTTCTTC. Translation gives CASSLTVSGRGVRNEQFF. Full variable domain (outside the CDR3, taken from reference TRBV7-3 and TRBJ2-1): GAGVSQTPSNKVTEKGKYVELRCDPISGHTALYWYRQSLGQGPEFLIYFQGTGAADDSGLPNDRFFAVRPEGSVSTLKIQRTERGDSAVYLCASSLTVSGRGVRNEQFFGPGTRLTVL.

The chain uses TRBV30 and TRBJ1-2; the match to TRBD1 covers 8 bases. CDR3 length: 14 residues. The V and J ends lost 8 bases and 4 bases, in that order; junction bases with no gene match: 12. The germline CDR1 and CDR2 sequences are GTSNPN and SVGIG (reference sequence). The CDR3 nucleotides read TGTGCCAGCCTACCCGCTGGGACAGGCTATGGCTACACCTTC. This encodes CASLPAGTGYGYTF.

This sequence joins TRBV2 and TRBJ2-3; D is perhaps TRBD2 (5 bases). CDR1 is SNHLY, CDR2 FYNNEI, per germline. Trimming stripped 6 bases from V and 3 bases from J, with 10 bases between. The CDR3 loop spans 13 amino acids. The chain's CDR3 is CASSILETDTQYF. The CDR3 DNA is TGTGCCAGCAGCATACTAGAAACAGATACGCAGTATTTT.

This chain's CDR3 is CASSLLAGLGEKLFF. The CDR3 DNA reads as TGTGCCAGCAGTTTACTTGCTGGGCTTGGAGAAAAACTGTTTTTT. This chain uses TRBV28 with TRBJ1-4; D remains ambiguous. The CDR3 has 15 amino acids. The germline V and J ends were trimmed by 2 bases and 8 bases, with 15 bases remaining between them. The germline gives CDR1 MDHEN, CDR2 SYDVKM.

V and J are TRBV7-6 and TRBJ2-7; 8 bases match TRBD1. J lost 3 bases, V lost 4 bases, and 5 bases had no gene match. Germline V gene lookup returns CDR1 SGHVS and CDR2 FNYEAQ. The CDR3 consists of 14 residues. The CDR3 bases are TGTGCCAGCAGCTCCGGGACAGGCAACTACGAGCAGTACTTC. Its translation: CASSSGTGNYEQYF.

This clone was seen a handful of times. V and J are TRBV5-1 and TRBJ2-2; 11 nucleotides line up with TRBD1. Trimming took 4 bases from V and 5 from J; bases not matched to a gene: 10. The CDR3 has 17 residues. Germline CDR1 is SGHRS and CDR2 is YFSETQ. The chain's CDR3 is CASSHYGTGGYTGELFF. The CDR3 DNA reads TGCGCCAGCAGCCACTACGGGACAGGGGGATATACCGGGGAGCTGTTTTTT.

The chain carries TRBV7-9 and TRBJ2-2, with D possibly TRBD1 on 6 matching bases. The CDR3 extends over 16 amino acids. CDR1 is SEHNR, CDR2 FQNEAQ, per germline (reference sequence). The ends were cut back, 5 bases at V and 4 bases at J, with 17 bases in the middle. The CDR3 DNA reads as TGTGCCAGCAGCGGTTCCGGACGCAGGGGCACCGGGGAGCTGTTTTTT. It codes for CASSGSGRRGTGELFF.

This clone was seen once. The CDR3 sequence: CASSLGGGGRFYDEQFF. The CDR3 DNA reads as TGTGCCAGCAGCTTAGGGGGCGGTGGCAGATTTTACGATGAGCAGTTCTTC. The chain joins TRBV7-8 to TRBJ2-1; a weak D match, TRBD1 (5 bases). In germline, CDR1 is SGHVS, CDR2 FQNEAQ. The CDR3 loop spans 17 amino acids. V lost 1 base and J lost 8, with 21 bases in between.

The CDR3 bases are TGTGCCATCAGTGCCCGGGACAGCGAGCAGTACTTC. Its protein product is CAISARDSEQYF. This sequence joins TRBV10-3 and TRBJ2-7; TRBD1 matches 7 bases. This CDR3 region has 12 residues. Germline V CDR1 and CDR2: ENHRY, SYGVKD. V lost 4 bases and J lost 6; bases outside the gene matches: 3.

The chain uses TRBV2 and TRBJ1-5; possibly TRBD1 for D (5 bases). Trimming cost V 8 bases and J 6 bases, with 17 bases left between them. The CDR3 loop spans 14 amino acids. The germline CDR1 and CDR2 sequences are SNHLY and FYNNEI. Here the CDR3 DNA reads TGTGCCAGCCGGGAGGGCAGTGGGGGTCAGCCCCAGCATTTT. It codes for CASREGSGGQPQHF.

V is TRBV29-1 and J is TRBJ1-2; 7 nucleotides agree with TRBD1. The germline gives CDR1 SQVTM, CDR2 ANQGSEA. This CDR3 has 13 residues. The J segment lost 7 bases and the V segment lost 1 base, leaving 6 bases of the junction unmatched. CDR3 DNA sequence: TGCAGCGTTGAAGTGCAGGGGGTAGGTGGCTACACCTTC. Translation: CSVEVQGVGGYTF.

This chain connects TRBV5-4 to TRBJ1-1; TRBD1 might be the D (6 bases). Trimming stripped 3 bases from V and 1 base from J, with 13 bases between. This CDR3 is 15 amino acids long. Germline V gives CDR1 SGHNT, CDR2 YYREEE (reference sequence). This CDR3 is CASSSPGQRNTEAFF. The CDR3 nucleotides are TGTGCCAGCAGCTCGCCCGGACAGAGGAACACTGAAGCTTTCTTT. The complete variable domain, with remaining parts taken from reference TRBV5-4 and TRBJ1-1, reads ETGVTQSPTHLIKTRGQQVTLRCSSQSGHNTVSWYQQALGQGPQFIFQYYREEENGRGNFPPRFSGLQFPNYSSELNVNALELDDSALYLCASSSPGQRNTEAFFGQGTRLTVV.

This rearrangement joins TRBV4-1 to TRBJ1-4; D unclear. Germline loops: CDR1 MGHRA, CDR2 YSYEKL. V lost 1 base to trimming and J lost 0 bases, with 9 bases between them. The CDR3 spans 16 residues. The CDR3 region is CASSQGPSATNEKLFF. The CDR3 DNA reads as TGCGCCAGCAGCCAAGGTCCCAGTGCAACTAATGAAAAACTGTTTTTT.

CDR3 DNA: TGTGCCAGCAGTGCGAGCGGGAGTAGCACCGGGGAGCTGTTTTTT. Its translation: CASSASGSSTGELFF. The V gene is TRBV28, the J gene TRBJ2-2, with 8 bases aligning to TRBD2. Per the germline V gene, CDR1 is MDHEN and CDR2 is SYDVKM. CDR3 length: 15 residues. The trim removed 5 bases at V and 4 bases at J, leaving 6 bases unmatched.

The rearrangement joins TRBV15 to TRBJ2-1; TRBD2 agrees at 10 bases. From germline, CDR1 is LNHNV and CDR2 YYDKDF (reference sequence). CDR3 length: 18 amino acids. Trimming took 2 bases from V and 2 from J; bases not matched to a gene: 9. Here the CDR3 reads CATSRSGPAGGPYNEQFF. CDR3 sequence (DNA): TGTGCCACCAGCAGAAGTGGACCAGCGGGAGGGCCCTACAATGAGCAGTTCTTC.

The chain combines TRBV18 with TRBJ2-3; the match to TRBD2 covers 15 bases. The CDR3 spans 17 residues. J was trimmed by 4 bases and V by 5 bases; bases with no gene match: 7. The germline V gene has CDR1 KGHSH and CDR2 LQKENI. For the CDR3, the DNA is TGTGCCAGCTCAGAGGGGACTAGCGGGAGGAGCCCAGATACGCAGTATTTT. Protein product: CASSEGTSGRSPDTQYF.